One and the same sample provided the 29 T cell receptor beta chains below, sequenced in a study of cytomegalovirus exposure and HLA in healthy donors. PCR was performed using 60 Vbeta and 13 Jbeta primers. Clones were read by immunoSEQ multiplex PCR, and TCRdb kept only the in-frame ones, dropping some. There are approximately 220,000 clones in the sample; approximately 88% occur only once, and 0.71% lies in the top ten. Sequenced sample: PBMCs. The source is a boy younger than 10 in good health and CMV-seronegative.

CDR3 sequence: CARIAGPNRGYGYTF. The CDR3 region has the DNA TGTGCCAGAATTGCGGGGCCCAACCGAGGGTATGGCTACACCTTC. V usage is TRBV5-3 and J usage is TRBJ1-2; possible D gene TRBD1, 5 bases. Being an ORF, TRBV5-3 has a function that is uncertain. V lost 6 bases and J 5 bases, leaving 20 bases between the germline ends. The length of the CDR3 is 15 residues.

The rearrangement joins TRBV27 to TRBJ1-1; a weak D match, TRBD1 (5 bases). V lost 7 bases and J 6 bases, leaving 21 bases between the germline ends. This CDR3 contains 15 residues. CDR1 and CDR2 (germline): MNHEY, SMNVEV (reference sequence). The CDR3 is CASTTLGGSSAEAFF. DNA of the CDR3: TGTGCCAGCACTACCTTGGGGGGTTCCAGCGCTGAAGCTTTCTTT.

J is TRBJ1-4 and V is TRBV4-2; 7 nucleotides match TRBD1. CDR1 and CDR2 (germline): LGHNA, YNFKEQ. CDR3 size: 15 residues. V lost 6 bases to trimming and J lost 4 bases; unmatched junction nucleotides: 8. The CDR3 protein is CASSHVDRDNEKLFF. CDR3 nucleotide sequence: TGTGCCAGCAGTCATGTCGACAGGGATAATGAAAAACTGTTTTTT.

This sequence joins TRBV5-5 and TRBJ2-5, with TRBD2 matching 15 bases. Germline V gene sequence: CDR1 SGHKS, CDR2 YYEKEE (reference sequence). This CDR3 contains 16 residues. With 5 bases clipped from V and 4 bases from J, the junction kept 6 bases outside the gene matches. DNA of the CDR3: TGTGCCAGCAGTCCTAGGACTAGCGGGGGGGGAGAGACCCAGTACTTC. The encoded protein is CASSPRTSGGGETQYF.

The V and J genes are TRBV7-8 and TRBJ2-3, with D tentatively TRBD2 (6 bases). The germline gives CDR1 SGHVS, CDR2 FQNEAQ. The CDR3 spans 13 residues. Trimming removed 5 bases from V and 4 bases from J, with 10 bases in between. CDR3 sequence: CASSPRDPDTQYF. The CDR3, as DNA: TGTGCCAGCAGCCCGCGGGACCCAGATACGCAGTATTTT.

This clone has a handful of counts. This rearrangement joins TRBV5-6 to TRBJ2-3; D unresolved. The CDR3 is 16 amino acids. Germline CDR1 and CDR2: SGHDT and YYEEEE. V was cut by 4 bases and J by 7 bases, with 22 bases left in between. CDR3 DNA sequence: TGTGCCAGCAGCCTCCCAGCGACCCGTTTAATACATACGCAGTATTTT. This codes for CASSLPATRLIHTQYF.

V and J are TRBV9 and TRBJ2-1, with D hard to call. In germline, CDR1 is SGDLS, CDR2 YYNGEE. This CDR3 is built from 11 residues. V was trimmed by 2 bases and J by 7 bases, leaving 4 bases between them. The CDR3 reads CASSVTNEQFF. Written as DNA, the CDR3 is TGTGCCAGCAGCGTCACTAATGAGCAGTTCTTC.

The rearrangement uses TRBV5-1 and TRBJ2-2, with TRBD2 as a possible D gene (6 bases). The CDR3 spans 16 residues. V dropped 2 bases and J dropped 1 base, with 12 bases sitting between them. The V gene's germline CDR1 is SGHRS and CDR2 YFSETQ. The CDR3 region is CASSFLAEVNTGELFF. The CDR3 bases are TGCGCCAGCAGCTTTTTAGCGGAGGTGAACACCGGGGAGCTGTTTTTT.

The J gene is TRBJ2-7, the V gene TRBV5-6; a weak D match, TRBD2 (7 bases). This CDR3 has 15 residues. Germline V gene data show CDR1 as SGHDT and CDR2 as YYEEEE. Trimming cost V 5 bases and J 3 bases, with 18 bases left between them. This CDR3 is CASRAFGGAIYEQYF. DNA for the CDR3: TGTGCCAGCAGGGCTTTTGGGGGGGCGATCTACGAGCAGTACTTC.

This rearrangement joins TRBV30 to TRBJ2-7; D possibly corresponds to TRBD1 (5 bases). Germline V gene data show CDR1 as GTSNPN and CDR2 as SVGIG (reference sequence). Trimming left V 4 bases short and J 2 bases short, with 12 bases between. The CDR3 has 13 amino acids. CDR3 coding DNA: TGTGCCTGGACACGATCCAGGGCCTACGAGCAGTACTTC. It translates to CAWTRSRAYEQYF.

This chain uses TRBV25-1 with TRBJ2-1; 7 bases agree with TRBD2. The CDR3 contains 15 residues. Germline V gene data show CDR1 as MGHDK and CDR2 as SYGVNS. Trimming took 6 bases from V and 9 from J; bases not matched to a gene: 14. The CDR3 DNA reads as TGTGCCAGCAGGGCACGGGTAGCGGGTGAGGGTGAGCAGTTCTTC. Encoded protein: CASRARVAGEGEQFF. Full variable domain (outside the CDR3, taken from reference TRBV25-1 and TRBJ2-1): EADIYQTPRYLVIGTGKKITLECSQTMGHDKMYWYQQDPGMELHLIHYSYGVNSTEKGDLSSESTVSRIRTEHFPLTLESARPSHTSQYLCASRARVAGEGEQFFGPGTRLTVL.

This chain uses TRBV6-4 with TRBJ2-1; D may be TRBD2 (5 bases). Germline V lookup: CDR1 MRHNA, CDR2 SNTAGT. The V end lost 2 bases, the J end lost 4 bases, and 15 bases lay between the germline ends. CDR3 length: 16 amino acids. The CDR3 spells CASSDEISETYNEQFF. The CDR3 DNA is TGTGCCAGCAGTGACGAGATTAGCGAAACATACAATGAGCAGTTCTTC.

The rearrangement uses TRBV30 and TRBJ2-4; D possibly corresponds to TRBD1 (6 bases). Trimming removed 4 bases at V and 0 bases at J, with 7 bases between. Germline V CDR1 and CDR2: GTSNPN, SVGIG (reference sequence). CDR3 size: 13 residues. CDR3 loop: CAWKQGAKNIQYF. The CDR3 coding sequence is TGTGCCTGGAAACAGGGAGCCAAAAACATTCAGTACTTC.

This clone has a count of ten or more. This chain links TRBV2 with TRBJ1-5; 7 bases align to TRBD1. Germline lookup yields CDR1 SNHLY and CDR2 FYNNEI. The CDR3 is made up of 13 amino acids. Trimming removed 6 bases from V and 9 bases from J; junction bases left unmatched: 8. The CDR3 sequence: CASSQGEILPQHF. The CDR3 bases are TGTGCCAGCAGCCAGGGGGAGATTTTGCCCCAGCATTTT.

The chain recombines TRBV13 with TRBJ2-3; the D gene is possibly TRBD1 (5 bases). V was pared by 1 base and J by 1 base, with 6 bases between. Germline V CDR1 and CDR2: PRHDT, FYEKMQ (reference sequence). This CDR3 is built from 14 residues. The CDR3 is CASSLVTGTDTQYF. Written as DNA, the CDR3 is TGTGCCAGCAGCTTAGTGACAGGCACAGATACGCAGTATTTT. Full variable domain (missing parts from reference TRBV13 and TRBJ2-3): AAGVIQSPRHLIKEKRETATLKCYPIPRHDTVYWYQQGPGQDPQFLISFYEKMQSDKGSIPDRFSAQQFSDYHSELNMSSLELGDSALYFCASSLVTGTDTQYFGPGTRLTVL.

This sequence joins TRBV19 and TRBJ2-5; 9 positions agree with TRBD2. This CDR3 spans 15 amino acids. Germline V gene data show CDR1 as LNHDA and CDR2 as SQIVND (reference sequence). V lost 1 base and J lost 3; bases outside the gene matches: 3. The CDR3: CASSIAASGEETQYF. CDR3 bases: TGTGCCAGTAGTATAGCGGCTAGCGGGGAAGAGACCCAGTACTTC.

This chain connects TRBV7-8 to TRBJ2-7, with 10 nucleotides matching TRBD1. With V trimmed by 3 bases and J by 3 bases, 2 bases remained unmatched. CDR3 length: 14 residues. The V gene's germline CDR1 is SGHVS and CDR2 FQNEAQ. CDR3 region: CASSFRTGGYEQYF. As DNA, the CDR3 is TGTGCCAGCAGCTTCCGGACAGGGGGCTACGAGCAGTACTTC. Filled out from reference TRBV7-8 and TRBJ2-7, the complete variable domain reads GAGVSQSPRYKVAKRGQDVALRCDPISGHVSLFWYQQALGQGPEFLTYFQNEAQLDKSGLPSDRFFAERPEGSVSTLKIQRTQQEDSAVYLCASSFRTGGYEQYFGPGTRLTVT.

V gene TRBV4-1 combines with J gene TRBJ2-1, with TRBD1 matching 9 bases. V lost 4 bases to trimming and J lost 8 bases; unmatched junction nucleotides: 6. The length of the CDR3 is 14 residues. Germline V gene data show CDR1 as MGHRA and CDR2 as YSYEKL. DNA of the CDR3: TGCGCCAGCAGCCCAGGGACAGGGAGGGATGAGCAGTTCTTC. The encoded protein is CASSPGTGRDEQFF.

The chain carries TRBV4-1 and TRBJ2-1; 14 bases line up with TRBD2. The CDR3 is made up of 15 amino acids. Germline V gives CDR1 MGHRA, CDR2 YSYEKL. The ends lost 5 bases at V and 9 bases at J; junction bases unmatched: 6. CDR3 region: CASSLTTSGRGEQFF. The CDR3 bases are TGCGCCAGCAGCTTAACGACTAGCGGGAGGGGTGAGCAGTTCTTC.

V is TRBV29-1 and J is TRBJ1-5, with 7 bases identical to TRBD1. Germline V lookup: CDR1 SQVTM, CDR2 ANQGSEA. The CDR3 loop spans 13 amino acids. V trimming: 4 bases; J trimming: 3 bases; junction bases outside the gene matches: 3. This CDR3 is CSVGDSPNQPQHF. CDR3 nucleotides: TGCAGCGTTGGGGACAGCCCCAATCAGCCCCAGCATTTT.

V and J are TRBV4-2 and TRBJ1-2, with 8 bases identical to TRBD1. The CDR3 length is 15 residues. V trimming: 3 bases; J trimming: 8 bases; junction bases outside the gene matches: 11. Germline CDR1 LGHNA, CDR2 YNFKEQ. The DNA for the CDR3 is TGTGCCAGCAGCCAGGGGACAGGCTTGACTTGGGGCTACACCTTC. This encodes CASSQGTGLTWGYTF.

This clone was seen only a few times. This rearrangement joins TRBV4-1 to TRBJ2-7, with a weak D call TRBD1 (6 bases). The ends were cut back, 4 bases at V and 0 bases at J, with 13 bases in the middle. Germline CDR1 and CDR2: MGHRA and YSYEKL. This CDR3 comprises 15 residues. The CDR3 DNA sequence: TGCGCCAGCAGCCTCCGGACAGAAACCTCCTACGAGCAGTACTTC. Translation: CASSLRTETSYEQYF.

This rearrangement joins TRBV6-1 to TRBJ1-1; weak D call: TRBD1 (6 bases). The CDR3 sequence is 14 residues long. Germline V gene data show CDR1 as MNHNS and CDR2 as SASEGT. V gave up 4 bases and J gave up 0 bases, with 9 bases separating them. The CDR3 DNA is TGTGCCAGCAGTGTGGACAGATTGAACACTGAAGCTTTCTTT. Residues: CASSVDRLNTEAFF.

The chain has TRBV19 and TRBJ2-7, with a possible D match to TRBD1 (6 bases). V was shortened by 3 bases and J by 2 bases, with 14 bases between the two germline ends. The CDR3 has 15 amino acids. The germline V gene has CDR1 LNHDA and CDR2 SQIVND (reference sequence). The DNA for the CDR3 is TGTGCCAGTAGTATCAACACGGACAGCCCCTACGAGCAGTACTTC. Translation: CASSINTDSPYEQYF. Supplemented by reference TRBV19 and TRBJ2-7, the full variable domain reads DGGITQSPKYLFRKEGQNVTLSCEQNLNHDAMYWYRQDPGQGLRLIYYSQIVNDFQKGDIAEGYSVSREKKESFPLTVTSAQKNPTAFYLCASSINTDSPYEQYFGPGTRLTVT.

This sequence joins TRBV7-6 and TRBJ1-3; D perhaps matches TRBD1 (6 bases). The germline V and J ends were trimmed by 8 bases and 0 bases, with 17 bases remaining between them. CDR1 and CDR2 (germline): SGHVS, FNYEAQ. This CDR3 contains 16 residues. The CDR3 nucleotides read TGTGCCAGCTGTGATGAGAGGGGGAGCTCTGGAAACACCATATATTTT. Translation: CASCDERGSSGNTIYF.

V and J are TRBV5-6 and TRBJ1-1; D might be TRBD1 (6 bases). The CDR3 is made up of 14 amino acids. The V end lost 4 bases, the J end lost 3 bases, and 13 bases lay between the germline ends. Germline CDR1 reads SGHDT; CDR2 reads YYEEEE. The CDR3 loop is CASSQRDTYTEAFF. The CDR3 DNA sequence: TGTGCCAGCAGCCAGAGGGACACCTACACTGAAGCTTTCTTT.

This chain joins TRBV11-2 and TRBJ2-2, with a weak D call TRBD2 (5 bases). CDR1 is SGHAT and CDR2 is FQNNGV in the germline V gene. This CDR3 spans 14 amino acids. V was trimmed by 4 bases and J by 10 bases, leaving 16 bases between them. The CDR3 region has the DNA TGTGCCAGCAGCTCCTCGGGGTTCCTTTCGGAGCTGTTTTTT. Translated, it gives CASSSSGFLSELFF.

The chain combines TRBV10-3 with TRBJ2-7; the D gene is possibly TRBD2 (6 bases). The germline V gene has CDR1 ENHRY and CDR2 SYGVKD. This CDR3 region has 14 residues. The ends were cut back, 2 bases at V and 4 bases at J, with 12 bases in the middle. The CDR3 DNA sequence: TGTGCCATCAGTGAGGGCACTAGCTTATACGAGCAGTACTTC. This encodes CAISEGTSLYEQYF.

J is TRBJ1-1 and V is TRBV11-3; 7 nucleotides line up with TRBD1. The CDR3 extends over 12 amino acids. Losses at the gene ends were 5 bases for V and 4 bases for J; bases not matched to a gene: 1. Germline CDR1 is SGHNT and CDR2 is YENEEA. CDR3 loop: CASSAGGTEAFF. CDR3 nucleotide sequence: TGTGCCAGCAGCGCAGGGGGCACTGAAGCTTTCTTT. The full variable domain, with the rest looked up from reference TRBV11-3 and TRBJ1-1, is EAGVVQSPRYKIIEKKQPVAFWCNPISGHNTLYWYLQNLGQGPELLIRYENEEAVDDSQLPKDRFSAERLKGVDSTLKIQPAELGDSAVYLCASSAGGTEAFFGQGTRLTVV.